This T cell receptor (beta chain) was sequenced in a study of blood T cell repertoires in COVID-19. Study-level background: Samples representing acute and convalescent COVID-19 were sourced from the United States, Italy and Spain. PBMCs, B-cell-depleted T cells, or T cells provided the cDNA or gDNA that made up the material.

Individuals drawn from 24 US areas were about 18 to 90 years old. Per the authors' pipeline: The assay estimated nucleated cells by amplifying reference gene primers. Clones were sequenced by immunoSEQ multiplex PCR, and TCRdb holds only the in-frame ones, with some missing. V, J and clone size reflect that table, while D and trimming were determined from the DNA. The sample includes about 330,000 clones, 65% to 90% of them seen just once. The germline V gene encodes CDR1 SGHTA and CDR2 FQGTGA. The CDR3 is made up of 14 amino acids. V was shortened by 5 bases and J by 2 bases, with 9 bases between the two germline ends.

The rearrangement joins TRBV7-3 to TRBJ2-2; D perhaps matches TRBD1 (6 bases). This TCR derives from a woman under 30 who had recovered from COVID-19. The sequenced sample was PBMCs or T cells enriched from blood (not recorded which). The CDR3 DNA follows: TGTGCCAGCAGCCCAGGGGTTAACACCGGGGAGCTGTTTTTT. Its translation is CASSPGVNTGELFF.